The subject of this entry is one TCR beta chain. Its antigen is still unknown. Data came from immunoSEQ multiplex PCR; TCRdb stores just in-frame clones and leaves some out. Here the sample spans about 89,000 clones, 91% being singletons. V lost 5 bases and J lost 0, with 8 bases in between. This CDR3 has 14 amino acids. Germline V lookup: CDR1 MNHEY, CDR2 SVGAGI. The record originates from a study of graft-versus-host responses after intestinal transplantation. Across the whole study: Those transplanted obtained multivisceral, liver-intestinal, or isolated intestinal grafts. Overall study results and limits: Peak circulating GvH clone levels tracked with early post-transplant HvG declines.

V usage is TRBV6-5 and J usage is TRBJ1-3; no firm D call. This TCR came from a human donor who received an intestinal transplant. The sequenced sample was unstimulated CD4+ T cells sorted from spleen or lymph node cells, obtained before intestinal transplant. The chain's CDR3 is CASSPTRSGNTIYF. The DNA of the CDR3 is TGTGCCAGCAGTCCCACACGCTCTGGAAACACCATATATTTT.